The 27 T cell receptor beta chains in this list originate from one sample, sequenced in a study of blood T cells in healthy people across ages. Alongside a J-beta primer mix, a sample-barcoded 5' primer served in a second PCR lasting about 6 to 11 cycles. A single record per CDR3 protein comes from TCRdb applying MiXCR to the 5' RACE reads. Of 1.2 million to 1.5 million distinct CDR3 sequences in the sample, around 59% were seen once. Sequencing used blood. Receptors originate from a man between 18 and 35 years old in good health.

V gene TRBV25-1 combines with J gene TRBJ2-1; 9 nucleotides line up with TRBD1. The J segment lost 1 base and the V segment lost 0 bases, leaving 4 bases of the junction unmatched. The CDR3 has 17 amino acids. Germline V gene lookup returns CDR1 MGHDK and CDR2 SYGVNS. The CDR3 region has the DNA TGTGCCAGCAGTGAATACGGACAGGGGCCTTCCTACAATGAGCAGTTCTTC. This gives the protein CASSEYGQGPSYNEQFF.

This clonotype was recorded a few times. The V gene is TRBV21-1, the J gene TRBJ2-7; TRBD1 reflects the table's D call only, with no check against the DNA. TRBV21-1 is flagged as a pseudogene. This CDR3 contains 17 residues. The CDR3 nucleotides are TGTGCCAGCAGCAGTGGATTATTGACAGGGGCAACCTACGAGCAGTACTTC. This codes for CASSSGLLTGATYEQYF.

V gene TRBV4-3 combines with J gene TRBJ1-1; 10 nucleotides agree with TRBD1. The CDR3 is made up of 14 amino acids. Losses at the gene ends were 2 bases for V and 6 bases for J; bases not matched to a gene: 3. Germline CDR1 and CDR2: LGHNA and YSLEER. CDR3 bases: TGCGCCAGCAGCCAAACCGGGACAGGGGCTGAAGCTTTCTTT. Its protein product is CASSQTGTGAEAFF.

V gene TRBV4-2 combines with J gene TRBJ2-7; TRBD1 matches at 7 bases. This CDR3 has 15 amino acids. V lost 0 bases and J lost 3; bases outside the gene matches: 5. Per germline, CDR1 LGHNA and CDR2 YNFKEQ. The CDR3 sequence is CASSQEMTGLYEQYF. The CDR3 region has the DNA TGTGCCAGCAGCCAAGAAATGACAGGGCTCTACGAGCAGTACTTC.

Only a few counts were recorded for this clonotype. The chain carries TRBV4-1 and TRBJ2-1, with TRBD2 matching 7 bases. The germline V gene encodes CDR1 MGHRA and CDR2 YSYEKL. The ends lost 1 base at V and 1 base at J; junction bases unmatched: 4. The CDR3 loop spans 16 amino acids. The CDR3 loop reads CASSQGEGFSYNEQFF. In DNA form, the CDR3 reads TGCGCCAGCAGCCAAGGGGAGGGGTTTTCCTACAATGAGCAGTTCTTC.

This clonotype has more than one count but fewer than ten. V gene TRBV29-1 combines with J gene TRBJ2-1, with TRBD1 identical over 12 bases. CDR3 length: 15 amino acids. The germline V gene encodes CDR1 SQVTM and CDR2 ANQGSEA. With 6 bases clipped from V and 0 bases from J, the junction kept 3 bases outside the gene matches. This chain's CDR3 is CSVPGQGASYNEQFF. In nucleotides, the CDR3 is TGCAGCGTCCCGGGACAGGGGGCCTCCTACAATGAGCAGTTCTTC.

This clonotype has more than one count but fewer than ten. This chain uses TRBV6-6 with TRBJ1-2, with D perhaps TRBD1 (5 bases). Germline CDR1 MNHNY, CDR2 SVGAGI (reference sequence). Trimming removed 3 bases from V and 0 bases from J, with 14 bases in between. The CDR3 loop spans 16 amino acids. DNA of the CDR3: TGTGCCAGCAGTTATCTTTTGGAGGGACCTAACTATGGCTACACCTTC. This gives the protein CASSYLLEGPNYGYTF.

The rearrangement joins TRBV7-9 to TRBJ2-2; D not certain. The CDR3 loop spans 14 amino acids. The germline V gene has CDR1 SEHNR and CDR2 FQNEAQ (reference sequence). V dropped 4 bases and J dropped 0 bases, with 6 bases sitting between them. The CDR3: CASSYKTNTGELFF. The CDR3 DNA sequence: TGTGCCAGCAGCTACAAGACGAACACCGGGGAGCTGTTTTTT.

This sequence joins TRBV25-1 and TRBJ2-5, with no clear D. The CDR3 is made up of 14 amino acids. The germline CDR1 and CDR2 sequences are MGHDK and SYGVNS. V shed 5 bases and J shed 2 bases, with 12 bases lying between them. The CDR3 spells CASSWSEIQETQYF. The CDR3 bases are TGTGCCAGCAGTTGGTCAGAGATACAAGAGACCCAGTACTTC.

The chain carries TRBV7-2 and TRBJ1-1, with D hard to call. The germline V gene has CDR1 SGHTA and CDR2 FQGNSA. CDR3 length equals 13 residues. V gave up 5 bases and J gave up 5 bases, with 12 bases separating them. The CDR3, as DNA: TGTGCCAGCAGCGTAGTGGGAGAAACTGAAGCTTTCTTT. Translation gives CASSVVGETEAFF.

Only one count was recorded for this clonotype. The V and J genes are TRBV20-1 and TRBJ2-7; D unresolved. In germline, CDR1 is DFQATT, CDR2 SNEGSKA (reference sequence). The CDR3 length is 11 residues. Trimming took off 6 bases at V and 7 bases at J, with 13 bases between the two ends. CDR3 bases: TGCAGTGCCTATTACTTGGGGGAGCAGTACTTC. Its protein is CSAYYLGEQYF.

V usage is TRBV4-1 and J usage is TRBJ1-1, with D possibly being TRBD1 (5 bases). This CDR3 is built from 11 residues. Deletions cut 10 bases from V and 5 bases from J, with 11 bases between. CDR1 is MGHRA and CDR2 is YSYEKL in the germline V gene. The DNA for the CDR3 is TGCGCCACCAGTGGGGGAACTGAAGCTTTCTTT. Translated, it gives CATSGGTEAFF.

Concerning this clonotype: The junction departs from germline at one end; a sequencing error may be responsible. The chain carries TRBV27 and TRBJ2-1, with D unclear. Germline V gene sequence: CDR1 MNHEY, CDR2 SMNVEV (reference sequence). This CDR3 has 16 amino acids. The CDR3 loop reads CASSLNPQNPYNGQFF. The CDR3 nucleotides read TGTGCCAGCAGTTTAAACCCTCAGAACCCGTACAATGGGCAGTTCTTC.

This clonotype was counted at least ten times. The chain has TRBV5-1 and TRBJ1-2; D may be TRBD1 (6 bases). CDR3 length: 14 amino acids. Germline CDR1 is SGHRS and CDR2 is YFSETQ. Trimming pared 0 bases from V and 0 bases from J, leaving 6 bases between. This chain's CDR3 is CASSLGQANYGYTF. The DNA of the CDR3 is TGCGCCAGCAGCTTGGGACAGGCTAACTATGGCTACACCTTC.

A note on this clonotype: A read error may explain this, as a much larger clone is one base away. The V and J genes are TRBV7-9 and TRBJ1-3; the D gene is possibly TRBD1 (5 bases). Germline CDR1 and CDR2: SEHNR and FQNEAQ (reference sequence). This CDR3 comprises 14 residues. With 4 bases removed from V and 2 bases from J, the gap between germline ends came to 9 bases. The CDR3 protein is CASSSPDTGNTIYF. Here the CDR3 DNA reads TGTGCCAGCAGCTCGCCGGACACTGGAAACACCATATATTTT.

V usage is TRBV10-3 and J usage is TRBJ2-1; no reliable D call. Germline loops: CDR1 ENHRY, CDR2 SYGVKD. Between the trimmed V and J ends, which lost 5 bases and 0 bases, there was a span of 11 bases. The CDR3 is 15 amino acids. The CDR3 spells CAISTPGYSYNEQFF. CDR3 sequence (DNA): TGTGCCATCAGTACCCCGGGTTACTCCTACAATGAGCAGTTCTTC.

The V call is TRBV5-1, the J call TRBJ2-1; TRBD2 aligns across 11 bases. The germline gives CDR1 SGHRS, CDR2 YFSETQ. V lost 4 bases to trimming and J lost 10 bases; unmatched junction nucleotides: 7. The CDR3 length is 14 residues. CDR3 sequence: CASSIGTSGEEQFF. CDR3 DNA: TGCGCCAGCAGCATCGGGACTAGCGGAGAAGAGCAGTTCTTC.

The chain combines TRBV7-9 with TRBJ1-5; D is perhaps TRBD1 (5 bases). Germline loops: CDR1 SEHNR, CDR2 FQNEAQ (reference sequence). The CDR3 totals 15 residues. Trimming removed 7 bases at V and 4 bases at J, with 17 bases between. The chain's CDR3 is CASTSAGGGNQPQHF. CDR3 nucleotide sequence: TGTGCCAGCACCTCCGCGGGGGGAGGGAATCAGCCCCAGCATTTT.

J is TRBJ1-4 and V is TRBV20-1, with D perhaps TRBD1 (6 bases). The length of the CDR3 is 15 residues. The germline CDR1 and CDR2 sequences are DFQATT and SNEGSKA (reference sequence). Trimming shortened V by 6 bases and J by 0 bases, and 14 bases separated the two germline ends. CDR3 sequence: CSALPGEPTNEKLFF. The CDR3 DNA is TGCAGTGCCCTTCCAGGGGAACCAACTAATGAAAAACTGTTTTTT.

This chain connects TRBV12-3 or TRBV12-4 to TRBJ2-3; D is undetermined. V lost 3 bases and J lost 6, with 13 bases in between. The CDR3 spans 14 residues. The CDR3 DNA reads TGTGCCAGCAGTTTGGTGGTGGAGAGGGATACGCAGTATTTT. Translated: CASSLVVERDTQYF.

The chain employs TRBV7-9 and TRBJ1-2; the D gene is possibly TRBD1 (5 bases). Germline loops: CDR1 SEHNR, CDR2 FQNEAQ (reference sequence). The ends were cut back, 3 bases at V and 5 bases at J, with 16 bases in the middle. CDR3 size: 15 residues. In DNA form, the CDR3 reads TGTGCCAGCAGCTTGGGGCAGACCTCTGGGTATGGCTACACCTTC. Translated: CASSLGQTSGYGYTF.

The chain has TRBV20-1 and TRBJ2-3; 12 bases match TRBD2. With 5 bases clipped from V and 3 bases from J, the junction kept 6 bases outside the gene matches. This CDR3 region has 15 residues. Germline CDR1 and CDR2: DFQATT and SNEGSKA (reference sequence). CDR3 residues: CSAHRTSGVTDTQYF. DNA of the CDR3: TGCAGTGCTCATAGGACTAGCGGGGTTACAGATACGCAGTATTTT.

As to this clonotype: One end of the junction is discordant with germline, which a read error may explain. This rearrangement joins TRBV14 to TRBJ1-2; D gene unclear. The CDR3 has 13 residues. Germline values: CDR1 SGHDN, CDR2 FVKESK. CDR3 residues: CAGSQVGNYGYTF. The CDR3 DNA sequence: TGTGCCGGCAGCCAAGTGGGCAACTATGGCTACACCTTC.

This clonotype was picked up many times. The rearrangement links TRBV25-1 to TRBJ2-1; TRBD2 agrees at 7 bases. Losses at the gene ends were 2 bases for V and 7 bases for J; bases not matched to a gene: 8. This CDR3 is 15 amino acids long. The germline V gene encodes CDR1 MGHDK and CDR2 SYGVNS. CDR3 DNA sequence: TGTGCCAGCAGTGAACGGCGGGAGATTCGGAATGAGCAGTTCTTC. Protein: CASSERREIRNEQFF.

This rearrangement joins TRBV12-3 or TRBV12-4 to TRBJ2-1; 9 bases align to TRBD1. Trimming cost V 7 bases and J 6 bases; bases outside gene matches: 13. The CDR3 consists of 16 residues. The CDR3, as DNA: TGTGCCAGCAAACCCCTTTTGGGACAGGGTGCCAATGAGCAGTTCTTC. Its translation: CASKPLLGQGANEQFF.

J is TRBJ2-7 and V is TRBV18; the D is unclear. Per the germline V gene, CDR1 is KGHSH and CDR2 is LQKENI. The CDR3 runs 15 residues. The V end lost 3 bases, the J end lost 2 bases, and 14 bases lay between the germline ends. The CDR3 reads CASSPALDITYEQYF. The CDR3 nucleotides are TGTGCCAGCTCACCGGCCCTAGACATAACCTACGAGCAGTACTTC.

The chain uses TRBV7-9 and TRBJ2-2; D is possibly TRBD1 (6 bases). Trimming left V 1 base short and J 0 bases short, with 21 bases between. The germline CDR1 and CDR2 sequences are SEHNR and FQNEAQ (reference sequence). The CDR3 sequence is 20 residues long. The CDR3 nucleotides are TGTGCCAGCAGCTTAGGCTACGGGACAAGAGAGCCTTCGAACACCGGGGAGCTGTTTTTT. Encoded protein: CASSLGYGTREPSNTGELFF.